Listed below are T cell receptor beta chains from one sample, sequenced in a study of cytomegalovirus exposure and HLA in healthy donors. Method: immunoSEQ multiplex PCR; TCRdb's copy keeps in-frame clones and lacks some. The sample includes approximately 140,000 clones, 75% to 80% of them seen just once. Sequencing input: PBMCs. The receptors were gathered from a man aged 40-49 years in good health and CMV-seropositive. Both conserved end residues are part of each CDR3. Each record gives: J gene, clone size, V gene, D gene, CDR3 DNA, CDR3 protein. A D gene is named only where the DNA matches it firmly. Expanded clones get a size class; other rows say once, few or many, or leave the size out.

>TRBJ2-1|-|TRBV30|TRBD2
TGTGCCTGCGTTAGCGGGAGTTTGTCGAATGAGCAGTTCTTC
CACVSGSLSNEQFF
>TRBJ2-7|-|TRBV5-1|-
TGCGCCAGCAGCTTAGTTCCGGACAGCGGCTACGAGCAGTACTTC
CASSLVPDSGYEQYF
>TRBJ2-1|few|TRBV9|TRBD2
TGTGCCAGCAGCGTAGCGGATAGCGGGAGGCCGTCATACAATGAGCAGTTCTTC
CASSVADSGRPSYNEQFF
>TRBJ1-5|-|TRBV19|-
TGTGCCAGTATGGCAGGGCGGATACAGCCCCAGCATTTT
CASMAGRIQPQHF
>TRBJ1-2|-|TRBV18|-
TGTGCCAGCTCACCTCGGTCGGGGTTGGCAGATTATGGCTACACCTTC
CASSPRSGLADYGYTF
>TRBJ2-5|-|TRBV27|-
TGTGCCAGCAGTTTAATGGCTAGGGCGGGAACACAAGAGACCCAGTACTTC
CASSLMARAGTQETQYF
>TRBJ2-7|-|TRBV7-3|TRBD2
TGTGCCAGCAGCTTACCTCGACTAGCGGGAGTGTCCGAGCAGTACTTC
CASSLPRLAGVSEQYF
>TRBJ2-2|-|TRBV7-2|TRBD2
TGTGCCAGCAGCTTAGTACTAGCGGGAAAGGCCGGGGAGCTGTTTTTT
CASSLVLAGKAGELFF
>TRBJ1-4|-|TRBV28|-
TGTGCCAGCAGTCTGGAGGTTGAAAAACTGTTTTTT
CASSLEVEKLFF
>TRBJ2-7|-|TRBV7-2|-
TGTGCCAGCAGCCTCGGACTGAAGAGGAGCTCCTACGAGCAGTACTTC
CASSLGLKRSSYEQYF
>TRBJ2-7|medium-sized|TRBV6-1|TRBD1
TGTGCCAGCAGTGAAAGGGGGACAGGGGCGTACGAGCAGTACTTC
CASSERGTGAYEQYF
>TRBJ2-1|-|TRBV27|TRBD2
TGTGCCAGCAGGCGGGAGCCTACCTACAATGAGCAGTTCTTC
CASRREPTYNEQFF
>TRBJ2-2|-|TRBV5-1|-
TGCGCCAGCAGCTGGGTAGGGCAGGGGCTTAACACCGGGGAGCTGTTTTTT
CASSWVGQGLNTGELFF
>TRBJ2-7|-|TRBV5-1|-
TGCGCCAGCAGCTTAACTTCCTACGAGCAGTACTTC
CASSLTSYEQYF
>TRBJ2-7|-|TRBV5-1|-
TGCGCCAGCAGCTCAAGACAGACCCTATCCTACGAGCAGTACTTC
CASSSRQTLSYEQYF
>TRBJ2-3|-|TRBV7-3|TRBD2
TGTGCCAGCAGCTTCCTCCGGACTAGCGGGGAAGTGGATACGCAGTATTTT
CASSFLRTSGEVDTQYF